The present T cell receptor (beta chain) was sequenced within a study of Ad26.COV2.S vaccination and SARS-CoV-2 variants. General observations from the study: Post-vaccination breadth of spike-specific CD8+ and CD4+ T cell responses was reportedly substantial. Recipients of either vaccine or placebo displayed similar breadth of non-spike TCRs.

V was clipped by 4 bases and J by 3 bases; unmatched bases: 12. This CDR3 contains 17 residues. CDR1 and CDR2 (germline): LNHDA, SQIVND (reference sequence). TCRdb's copy holds only in-frame clones and misses some; the assay was immunoSEQ multiplex PCR. The sample gives 350,000 to 450,000 clones, about 92% of which show up once; under 5% is in the top ten. As regards this clone: Its antigen is unknown.

The material was peripheral blood, obtained after recovery from COVID-19. This clonotype was obtained from a human donor who had recovered from COVID-19. The rearrangement links TRBV19 to TRBJ2-3; TRBD1 aligns across 8 bases. In DNA form, the CDR3 reads TGTGCCAGTAGTACGATCGACAGGGGCCTACGAACAGATACGCAGTATTTT. It specifies CASSTIDRGLRTDTQYF.